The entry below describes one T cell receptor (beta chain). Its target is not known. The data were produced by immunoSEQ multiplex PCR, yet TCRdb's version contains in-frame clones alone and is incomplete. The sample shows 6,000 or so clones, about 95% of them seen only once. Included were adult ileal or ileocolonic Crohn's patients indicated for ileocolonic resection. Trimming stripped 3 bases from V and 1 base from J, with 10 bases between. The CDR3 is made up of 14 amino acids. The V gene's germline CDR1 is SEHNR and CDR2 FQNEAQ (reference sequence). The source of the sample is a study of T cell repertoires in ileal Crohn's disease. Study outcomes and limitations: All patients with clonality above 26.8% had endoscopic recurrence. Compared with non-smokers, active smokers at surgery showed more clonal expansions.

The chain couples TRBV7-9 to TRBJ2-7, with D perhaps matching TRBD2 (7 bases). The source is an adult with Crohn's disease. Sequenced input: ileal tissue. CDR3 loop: CASSLGGLSYEQYF. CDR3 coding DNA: TGTGCCAGCAGCTTGGGGGGGCTGTCCTACGAGCAGTACTTC.